A single sample is the source of the 15 T cell receptor beta chains below, sequenced in a study of cytomegalovirus exposure and HLA in healthy donors. Researchers ran the PCR with 60 Vbeta and 13 Jbeta primers. Clones were sequenced by immunoSEQ multiplex PCR, and TCRdb holds only the in-frame ones, with some missing. The table includes roughly 240,000 clones, around 80% detected once. Sequences were obtained from PBMCs. These receptors originate from a boy between 10 and 17 years old in good health and CMV-seronegative.

The V call is TRBV7-2, the J call TRBJ2-1; 9 nucleotides agree with TRBD2. This CDR3 is 15 amino acids long. From germline, CDR1 is SGHTA and CDR2 FQGNSA. Unmatched junction bases numbered 7, after V lost 4 bases and J lost 6 bases. This CDR3 is CASSSIAGVSNEQFF. The CDR3 DNA reads as TGTGCCAGCAGCTCAATAGCGGGAGTAAGCAATGAGCAGTTCTTC.

The chain is built from TRBV6-1 and TRBJ2-1, with 8 bases matching TRBD2. Germline CDR1 is MNHNS and CDR2 is SASEGT. The ends lost 4 bases at V and 2 bases at J; junction bases unmatched: 7. This CDR3 comprises 16 residues. As DNA, the CDR3 is TGTGCCAGCAGTGCCCCCGGGGGGGGAGCCTACAATGAGCAGTTCTTC. Amino acid sequence: CASSAPGGGAYNEQFF.

This chain connects TRBV7-9 to TRBJ2-5; 15 bases match TRBD2. This CDR3 contains 18 residues. Germline V gene sequence: CDR1 SEHNR, CDR2 FQNEAQ (reference sequence). V shed 1 base, J shed 3 bases, and the junction held 6 bases outside the gene matches. This CDR3 is CASSLGRTSGGAEETQYF. The CDR3, as DNA: TGTGCCAGCAGCTTAGGCCGGACTAGCGGGGGGGCAGAAGAGACCCAGTACTTC.

This clone came up a few times. The chain joins TRBV11-3 to TRBJ1-2; TRBD1 agrees at 7 bases. CDR1 and CDR2 from the germline V gene are SGHNT and YENEEA. V was clipped by 5 bases and J by 2 bases; unmatched bases: 8. The CDR3 has 15 residues. CDR3 coding DNA: TGTGCCAGCAGCCCCAGTCCGGGACAGAACTATGGCTACACCTTC. Its translation is CASSPSPGQNYGYTF.

The gene calls are TRBV18 and TRBJ1-2; TRBD1 aligns across 9 bases. The CDR3 is made up of 15 amino acids. Germline-derived CDR1 and CDR2 are KGHSH and LQKENI. The ends lost 2 bases at V and 0 bases at J; junction bases unmatched: 1. Here the CDR3 reads CASSPGTGTNYGYTF. Here the CDR3 DNA reads TGTGCCAGCTCACCAGGGACAGGGACTAACTATGGCTACACCTTC.

The gene calls are TRBV18 and TRBJ1-1; D perhaps matches TRBD1 (5 bases). The germline V gene encodes CDR1 KGHSH and CDR2 LQKENI. This CDR3 region has 14 residues. V lost 6 bases to trimming and J lost 8 bases, with 19 bases between them. The CDR3 DNA follows: TGTGCCAGCTCTCTTCCTCAGGGCCCCCAGGAAGCTTTCTTT. Residues: CASSLPQGPQEAFF.

In this sample, this clone turned up a few times. The chain recombines TRBV6-5 with TRBJ1-1; 8 bases are shared with TRBD1. J lost 5 bases, V lost 0 bases, and 8 bases had no gene match. Germline V gene data show CDR1 as MNHEY and CDR2 as SVGAGI. The CDR3 is 16 amino acids. The CDR3 is CASSYSWTGRGTEAFF. The CDR3 DNA is TGTGCCAGCAGTTACTCCTGGACAGGGAGAGGGACTGAAGCTTTCTTT.

V and J are TRBV10-3 and TRBJ1-5, with TRBD1 as a possible D gene (6 bases). Trimming stripped 0 bases from V and 2 bases from J, with 11 bases between. This CDR3 contains 16 residues. CDR1 ENHRY and CDR2 SYGVKD come from the germline V gene. The CDR3 region is CAISESTGPGNQPQHF. CDR3 DNA sequence: TGTGCCATCAGTGAGTCGACAGGCCCGGGCAATCAGCCCCAGCATTTT.

The chain is built from TRBV19 and TRBJ1-2; 9 bases align to TRBD1. CDR3 length equals 15 residues. Germline V gene sequence: CDR1 LNHDA, CDR2 SQIVND (reference sequence). J lost 3 bases, V lost 4 bases, and 6 bases had no gene match. The CDR3 protein is CASSRGWTGDYGYTF. CDR3 bases: TGTGCCAGTAGTAGGGGCTGGACAGGGGACTATGGCTACACCTTC. The variable domain in full, with the rest retrieved from reference TRBV19 and TRBJ1-2, is DGGITQSPKYLFRKEGQNVTLSCEQNLNHDAMYWYRQDPGQGLRLIYYSQIVNDFQKGDIAEGYSVSREKKESFPLTVTSAQKNPTAFYLCASSRGWTGDYGYTFGSGTRLTVV.

Regarding this clone: Other DNA variants within this sample encode the same CDR3. This chain connects TRBV5-6 to TRBJ1-2; D is unresolved. Germline V lookup: CDR1 SGHDT, CDR2 YYEEEE. V was pared by 6 bases and J by 4 bases, with 7 bases between. The length of the CDR3 is 11 residues. The CDR3 here is CASKEGYGYTF. CDR3 nucleotide sequence: TGTGCCAGCAAGGAGGGCTATGGCTACACCTTC.

This chain links TRBV14 with TRBJ1-2; possible D gene TRBD1, 5 bases. This CDR3 is built from 15 residues. V gave up 4 bases and J gave up 0 bases, with 12 bases separating them. Per germline, CDR1 SGHDN and CDR2 FVKESK. CDR3 nucleotide sequence: TGTGCCAGCAGCCCATCAGGGTTAGCTAACTATGGCTACACCTTC. Protein sequence: CASSPSGLANYGYTF. The variable domain in full, completed from reference TRBV14 and TRBJ1-2, reads EAGVTQFPSHSVIEKGQTVTLRCDPISGHDNLYWYRRVMGKEIKFLLHFVKESKQDESGMPNNRFLAERTGGTYSTLKVQPAELEDSGVYFCASSPSGLANYGYTFGSGTRLTVV.

Written as DNA, the CDR3 is TGTGCCACCCTGGACGGAGGAAGGGATACGCAGTATTTT. Translation gives CATLDGGRDTQYF. The chain links TRBV19 to TRBJ2-3, with a weak D call TRBD2 (5 bases). The V and J ends lost 10 bases and 6 bases respectively, with 17 bases between them. CDR3 size: 13 residues. In germline, CDR1 is LNHDA, CDR2 SQIVND (reference sequence).

The chain is built from TRBV6-5 and TRBJ2-7; 9 nucleotides match TRBD2. The germline CDR1 and CDR2 sequences are MNHEY and SVGAGI. This CDR3 comprises 14 residues. The V gene end was trimmed by 7 bases and the J gene end by 6 bases; junction bases not matched to a gene: 10. This chain's CDR3 is CASTTALAGREQYF. In nucleotides, the CDR3 is TGTGCCAGCACCACCGCGCTAGCGGGACGCGAGCAGTACTTC.

The chain combines TRBV7-2 with TRBJ1-2; D possibly corresponds to TRBD1 (6 bases). Trimming pared 0 bases from V and 4 bases from J, leaving 9 bases between. This CDR3 region has 14 residues. From germline, CDR1 is SGHTA and CDR2 FQGNSA. CDR3 loop: CASSLARQAYGYTF. The CDR3 region has the DNA TGTGCCAGCAGCTTAGCCCGACAGGCCTATGGCTACACCTTC.

This rearrangement joins TRBV6-5 to TRBJ1-5, with 7 bases identical to TRBD1. Germline V CDR1 and CDR2: MNHEY, SVGAGI. The length of the CDR3 is 13 residues. With 6 bases clipped from V and 7 bases from J, the junction kept 6 bases outside the gene matches. The CDR3 bases are TGTGCCAGCAGCGACAGGGTGGGGCAGCCCCAGCATTTT. Translation gives CASSDRVGQPQHF.